The source of this T cell receptor beta chain is a study of sequential checkpoint blockade in melanoma. Study at large: Both treatment sequences were followed by maintenance nivolumab.

Assay: immunoSEQ multiplex PCR; the TCRdb copy retains only in-frame clones and omits some. The sample shows approximately 15,000 clones, roughly 70% of them seen only once. CDR3 length: 15 amino acids. Germline assignment: CDR1 SGDLS and CDR2 YYNGEE. The trim removed 3 bases at V and 6 bases at J, leaving 7 bases unmatched. The sample holds a few counts of this clone. Described treatment: randomized to nivolumab then ipilimumab (arm A) or the reverse (arm B). DNA-damaging chemotherapy had not been given to any patient beforehand. Sorted cells were live CD3+CD8+, lacking CD19 and CD56, from PBMCs. The sequence was collected from a human donor with melanoma. The source was CD8+ T cells sorted from blood (inferred from file names), collected from a patient given nivolumab and ipilimumab in sequence. V gene TRBV9 combines with J gene TRBJ2-7; 12 positions match TRBD2. The CDR3 DNA follows: TGTGCCAGCAGCGCAGGACTAGCGGGGAGATTCGAGCAGTACTTC. Translated, it gives CASSAGLAGRFEQYF.